Listed below are T cell receptor beta chains from one sample, sequenced in a study of vaccination and CD4 T cells after COVID-19. No antigen has been identified for these receptors. MiXCR, run by TCRdb on the PCR reads, gives a single entry per CDR3 protein. Of 4,500 to 7,000 distinct CDR3 sequences listed, 30% to 40% are singletons. The sequenced material came from CD4+ T cells from blood, cultured in vitro. The receptors were gathered from a human donor in good health. CDR3s include the opening cysteine and the closing phenylalanine or tryptophan. Fields, in order: V gene, D gene, J gene, clone size, CDR3 protein, CDR3 DNA. A D gene is named only where the DNA matches it firmly. Rows give clone size only sometimes, using once, few, many, or a class for an expanded clone.

v_call: TRBV5-4
d_call: .
j_call: TRBJ1-1
clone_size: few
cdr3_aa: CASSDTNTEAFF
cdr3_nt: TGTGCCAGCTCTGACACGAACACTGAAGCTTTCTTT

v_call: TRBV18
d_call: TRBD1
j_call: TRBJ1-6
clone_size: .
cdr3_aa: CASSPTGQGTVGSSPLHF
cdr3_nt: TGTGCCAGCTCACCTACGGGACAGGGGACGGTGGGTAGCTCACCCCTCCACTTT

v_call: TRBV7-9
d_call: .
j_call: TRBJ2-5
clone_size: .
cdr3_aa: CASSLITSRETQYF
cdr3_nt: TGTGCCAGCAGCTTGATAACTAGCAGGGAGACCCAGTACTTC

v_call: TRBV19
d_call: .
j_call: TRBJ1-5
clone_size: .
cdr3_aa: CASMEGAIQPQHF
cdr3_nt: TGTGCCAGTATGGAAGGGGCCATTCAGCCCCAGCATTTT

v_call: TRBV10-3
d_call: TRBD1
j_call: TRBJ1-1
clone_size: few
cdr3_aa: CAISEFGGQGESEAFF
cdr3_nt: TGTGCCATCAGTGAATTCGGCGGACAGGGGGAAAGTGAAGCTTTCTTT

v_call: TRBV20-1
d_call: .
j_call: TRBJ2-5
clone_size: .
cdr3_aa: CSAETNRRGETQYF
cdr3_nt: TGCAGTGCTGAGACAAACAGACGGGGGGAGACCCAGTACTTC

v_call: TRBV6-4
d_call: .
j_call: TRBJ1-1
clone_size: .
cdr3_aa: CASSEQQYTEAFF
cdr3_nt: TGTGCCAGCAGTGAACAGCAATACACTGAAGCTTTCTTT

v_call: TRBV19
d_call: .
j_call: TRBJ1-5
clone_size: .
cdr3_aa: CASTTAADSNQPQHF
cdr3_nt: TGTGCCAGTACCACTGCCGCGGATAGCAATCAGCCCCAGCATTTT

v_call: TRBV10-3
d_call: .
j_call: TRBJ1-1
clone_size: few
cdr3_aa: CAIKSGGLNTEAFF
cdr3_nt: TGTGCAATCAAATCTGGGGGGTTGAACACTGAAGCTTTCTTT

v_call: TRBV27
d_call: TRBD1
j_call: TRBJ1-2
clone_size: few
cdr3_aa: CASGLTGVYGYTF
cdr3_nt: TGTGCCAGCGGTTTAACAGGGGTCTATGGCTACACCTTC

v_call: TRBV18
d_call: .
j_call: TRBJ2-5
clone_size: .
cdr3_aa: CASQGPQETQYF
cdr3_nt: TGTGCCAGCCAGGGTCCCCAAGAGACCCAGTACTTC

v_call: TRBV7-3
d_call: .
j_call: TRBJ2-5
clone_size: once
cdr3_aa: CASSSMRGETQYF
cdr3_nt: TGTGCCAGCAGCTCTATGAGGGGAGAGACCCAGTACTTC

v_call: TRBV2
d_call: .
j_call: TRBJ1-6
clone_size: .
cdr3_aa: CASSDTGSYNSPLHF
cdr3_nt: TGTGCCAGCAGTGACACCGGCTCCTATAATTCACCCCTCCACTTT

v_call: TRBV5-1
d_call: TRBD2
j_call: TRBJ2-5
clone_size: few
cdr3_aa: CASSLILAGGQETQYF
cdr3_nt: TGCGCCAGCAGCTTGATCCTAGCGGGGGGCCAAGAGACCCAGTACTTC

v_call: TRBV7-3
d_call: .
j_call: TRBJ1-1
clone_size: .
cdr3_aa: CASSLEVTTNTEAFF
cdr3_nt: TGTGCCAGCAGCTTAGAGGTGACAACCAACACTGAAGCTTTCTTT

v_call: TRBV14
d_call: .
j_call: TRBJ1-2
clone_size: .
cdr3_aa: CASSQVGGSYTF
cdr3_nt: TGTGCCAGCAGCCAAGTAGGGGGGAGCTACACCTTC

v_call: TRBV5-1
d_call: .
j_call: TRBJ1-2
clone_size: .
cdr3_aa: CASSPGGSGRDGYTF
cdr3_nt: TGCGCCAGCAGCCCGGGCGGTTCGGGGAGGGATGGCTACACCTTC

v_call: TRBV25-1
d_call: TRBD1
j_call: TRBJ1-5
clone_size: few
cdr3_aa: CASRESGQGNQPQHF
cdr3_nt: TGTGCCAGCAGAGAATCGGGACAGGGCAATCAGCCCCAGCATTTT

v_call: TRBV6-1
d_call: .
j_call: TRBJ1-1
clone_size: once
cdr3_aa: CASGQTEAFF
cdr3_nt: TGTGCCAGTGGACAGACTGAAGCTTTCTTT

v_call: TRBV7-6
d_call: TRBD2
j_call: TRBJ2-5
clone_size: .
cdr3_aa: CASSAQGLPQETQYF
cdr3_nt: TGTGCCAGCAGCGCTCAGGGACTACCCCAAGAGACCCAGTACTTC

v_call: TRBV20-1
d_call: TRBD2
j_call: TRBJ2-7
clone_size: .
cdr3_aa: CSARILRLAGEQYF
cdr3_nt: TGCAGTGCTAGAATCTTGAGACTAGCGGGCGAGCAGTACTTC

v_call: TRBV14
d_call: .
j_call: TRBJ1-2
clone_size: .
cdr3_aa: CASSRNSGANYGYTF
cdr3_nt: TGTGCCAGCAGCCGGAACAGCGGAGCTAACTATGGCTACACCTTC

v_call: TRBV2
d_call: .
j_call: TRBJ1-2
clone_size: .
cdr3_aa: CASRVDRNYGYTF
cdr3_nt: TGTGCCAGCCGTGTAGACAGGAACTATGGCTACACCTTC

v_call: TRBV10-2
d_call: .
j_call: TRBJ2-6
clone_size: .
cdr3_aa: CASSYRAGANVLTF
cdr3_nt: TGCGCCAGCAGCTACAGGGCTGGGGCCAACGTCCTGACTTTC

v_call: TRBV7-3
d_call: .
j_call: TRBJ2-6
clone_size: .
cdr3_aa: CASSAQGTGANVLTF
cdr3_nt: TGTGCCAGCAGCGCGCAGGGTACTGGGGCCAACGTCCTGACTTTC

v_call: TRBV7-2
d_call: .
j_call: TRBJ1-1
clone_size: .
cdr3_aa: CASSVQGNTEAFF
cdr3_nt: TGTGCCAGCAGCGTCCAGGGAAACACTGAAGCTTTCTTT

v_call: TRBV20-1
d_call: TRBD2
j_call: TRBJ2-3
clone_size: few
cdr3_aa: CSAATSGAPPSTQYF
cdr3_nt: TGCAGTGCCGCTACTAGCGGGGCCCCGCCAAGTACGCAGTATTTT

v_call: TRBV6-1
d_call: .
j_call: TRBJ1-2
clone_size: .
cdr3_aa: CASSPSGGGYGYTF
cdr3_nt: TGTGCCAGCAGTCCGTCTGGGGGGGGCTATGGCTACACCTTC

v_call: TRBV20-1
d_call: TRBD2
j_call: TRBJ2-1
clone_size: .
cdr3_aa: CSARGGSAGGYNEQFF
cdr3_nt: TGCAGTGCTAGAGGGGGATCAGCGGGGGGCTACAATGAGCAGTTCTTC

v_call: TRBV27
d_call: TRBD1
j_call: TRBJ2-7
clone_size: few
cdr3_aa: CASSKATGGDEQYF
cdr3_nt: TGTGCCAGCAGTAAGGCGACAGGGGGCGACGAGCAGTACTTC

v_call: TRBV5-1
d_call: TRBD2
j_call: TRBJ2-7
clone_size: few
cdr3_aa: CASSGGGGISTYEQYF
cdr3_nt: TGCGCCAGCAGCGGCGGGGGGGGCATATCTACCTACGAGCAGTACTTC

v_call: TRBV19
d_call: .
j_call: TRBJ1-5
clone_size: few
cdr3_aa: CASRGGAGSNQPQHF
cdr3_nt: TGTGCCAGTAGGGGGGGCGCAGGGAGCAATCAGCCCCAGCATTTT

v_call: TRBV11-2
d_call: TRBD2
j_call: TRBJ2-1
clone_size: .
cdr3_aa: CASREGGGGYNEQFF
cdr3_nt: TGTGCCAGCCGAGAAGGCGGGGGTGGATACAATGAGCAGTTCTTC

v_call: TRBV7-9
d_call: TRBD1
j_call: TRBJ1-2
clone_size: .
cdr3_aa: CASSFSDRGFGYTF
cdr3_nt: TGTGCCAGCAGCTTCTCTGACAGGGGGTTTGGCTACACCTTC

v_call: TRBV2
d_call: TRBD1
j_call: TRBJ1-1
clone_size: .
cdr3_aa: CASSSRAPGTGGPEAFF
cdr3_nt: TGTGCCAGCAGTTCCCGAGCTCCCGGGACAGGTGGACCTGAAGCTTTCTTT

v_call: TRBV7-9
d_call: .
j_call: TRBJ2-2
clone_size: .
cdr3_aa: CASSPGELFF
cdr3_nt: TGTGCCAGCAGTCCCGGGGAGCTGTTTTTT

v_call: TRBV5-8
d_call: .
j_call: TRBJ1-2
clone_size: .
cdr3_aa: CASSFLSINYGYTF
cdr3_nt: TGTGCCAGCAGCTTTTTAAGCATTAACTATGGCTACACCTTC

v_call: TRBV6-5
d_call: .
j_call: TRBJ1-4
clone_size: .
cdr3_aa: CASSYASNEKLFF
cdr3_nt: TGTGCCAGCAGTTATGCGAGTAATGAAAAACTGTTTTTT

v_call: TRBV6-1
d_call: .
j_call: TRBJ2-2
clone_size: few
cdr3_aa: CASSEGVWTNTGELFF
cdr3_nt: TGTGCCAGCAGTGAAGGGGTTTGGACGAACACCGGGGAGCTGTTTTTT

v_call: TRBV12-1
d_call: .
j_call: TRBJ1-2
clone_size: few
cdr3_aa: CASGNGYTF
cdr3_nt: TGTGCCAGCGGGAATGGCTACACCTTC

v_call: TRBV24-1
d_call: .
j_call: TRBJ2-5
clone_size: .
cdr3_aa: CATSVLRDQETQYF
cdr3_nt: TGTGCCACCAGTGTTTTACGGGACCAAGAGACCCAGTACTTC

v_call: TRBV5-1
d_call: .
j_call: TRBJ2-7
clone_size: once
cdr3_aa: CASSLGWGLGYEQYF
cdr3_nt: TGCGCCAGCAGCTTGGGCTGGGGGCTCGGCTACGAGCAGTACTTC

v_call: TRBV6-1
d_call: .
j_call: TRBJ1-5
clone_size: .
cdr3_aa: CASSEVGGSFSNRPQHF
cdr3_nt: TGTGCCAGCAGTGAAGTCGGGGGTAGCTTTAGCAATCGGCCCCAGCATTTT

v_call: TRBV2
d_call: .
j_call: TRBJ1-2
clone_size: .
cdr3_aa: CASSVLGDGGMYGYTF
cdr3_nt: TGTGCCAGCAGTGTTCTGGGCGACGGTGGAATGTATGGCTACACCTTC

v_call: TRBV30
d_call: .
j_call: TRBJ2-7
clone_size: medium-sized
cdr3_aa: CAWGSRGAGVYEQYF
cdr3_nt: TGTGCCTGGGGTTCCCGGGGGGCAGGGGTCTACGAGCAGTACTTC

v_call: TRBV2
d_call: TRBD2
j_call: TRBJ2-5
clone_size: few
cdr3_aa: CASSERTRGETQYF
cdr3_nt: TGTGCCAGCAGTGAACGGACTAGGGGAGAGACCCAGTACTTC

v_call: TRBV19
d_call: TRBD2
j_call: TRBJ2-1
clone_size: .
cdr3_aa: CASSLRGGRVGHNEQFF
cdr3_nt: TGTGCCAGTAGTCTGCGCGGGGGGAGGGTCGGTCACAATGAGCAGTTCTTC